A selection of T cell receptor beta chains follows, all from one sample in a study of T cells in Graves' hyperthyroidism and ophthalmopathy. A single record per CDR3 protein comes from TCRdb applying MiXCR to the multiplex PCR reads. Of approximately 630,000 distinct CDR3 sequences listed, around 15% are singletons. The sequenced sample consisted of blood. The receptors stem from a woman aged 25 to 39 with Graves' hyperthyroidism. The CDR3 runs from the conserved cysteine through the conserved F or W. The D gene is left open where the match is weak.

v_call	d_call	j_call	cdr3_aa
TRBV18	NA	TRBJ2-2	CASSPAGQSNTGELFF
TRBV20-1	NA	TRBJ1-1	CSATAPDTEAFF
TRBV7-2	NA	TRBJ2-3	CASSLAPVTDTQYF
TRBV20-1	NA	TRBJ1-5	CSASPGINQPQHF
TRBV24-1	NA	TRBJ2-7	CATSDFGVKQYF
TRBV20-1	NA	TRBJ2-5	CSARDITRGAAGETQYF
TRBV6-2/TRBV6-3	NA	TRBJ1-1	CASSYWGGDTEAFF
TRBV6-9	NA	TRBJ1-6	CASSYSNSNSPLHF
TRBV12-3/TRBV12-4	NA	TRBJ1-6	CASSFWGGSPSSYNSPLHF
TRBV27	NA	TRBJ1-5	CASRSPTGHDQPQHF
TRBV3-1	NA	TRBJ1-1	CASSQGTRLEAFF
TRBV7-2	NA	TRBJ1-2	CASSLWGRGYGYTF
TRBV6-1	NA	TRBJ2-1	CASPSSDPYNEQFF
TRBV14	TRBD2	TRBJ2-4	CASSLGLAGSNIQYF
TRBV2	NA	TRBJ1-5	CATDSGSPGGDQPQHF
TRBV27	NA	TRBJ2-7	CASSFGSNSLYEQYF
TRBV24-1	NA	TRBJ1-1	CATSRGSEAFF
TRBV5-1	TRBD1	TRBJ2-1	CASSLSRGRNEQFF
TRBV30	NA	TRBJ2-1	CAWSFRHRGEQFF
TRBV2	NA	TRBJ1-2	CASSEGYLGYGYTF
TRBV2	TRBD2	TRBJ2-7	CASSEALPSGRPYEQYF
TRBV29-1	NA	TRBJ2-1	CSVELGGVYNEQFF
TRBV6-1	NA	TRBJ2-7	CASSENRDYEQYF
TRBV27	TRBD2	TRBJ2-1	CASSSGITYNEQFF
TRBV20-1	NA	TRBJ2-1	CSASLAYNEQFF
TRBV3-1	NA	TRBJ1-2	CASSERGSYGYTF
TRBV5-1	NA	TRBJ2-6	CASSLFPGSSGANVLTF
TRBV27	TRBD2	TRBJ2-1	CATSDPGTSGSRSYNEQFF
TRBV18	NA	TRBJ2-7	CASSPSIGLSHEQYF
TRBV7-2	NA	TRBJ2-7	CASSLAVGEQYF
TRBV5-1	NA	TRBJ1-5	CASSFGENQPQHF
TRBV9	TRBD1	TRBJ2-1	CASSVEGQGVNEQFF
TRBV11-2	NA	TRBJ2-5	CASSRLVSTETQYF
TRBV30	NA	TRBJ1-1	CAWMSGTHTEAFF
TRBV20-1	TRBD2	TRBJ2-7	CSATGTSYEQYF
TRBV2	NA	TRBJ2-7	CASSSDEMRREQYF
TRBV6-1	TRBD1	TRBJ2-6	CASRRGTGGAAGANVLTF
TRBV29-1	NA	TRBJ1-1	CSVKKTEVNTEAFF
TRBV7-6	NA	TRBJ2-1	CVSSFQGFEQFF
TRBV7-6	TRBD1	TRBJ2-1	CASSVPGQGKRSSSYNEQFF
TRBV28	NA	TRBJ2-7	CASIDSADYEQYF
TRBV20-1	TRBD1	TRBJ1-1	CSARDLEGGTTQGRRVVTEAFF
TRBV5-1	TRBD2	TRBJ2-2	CASSATSGSNTGELFF
TRBV6-5	NA	TRBJ2-1	CASSYANEQFF
TRBV12-3/TRBV12-4	TRBD1	TRBJ2-3	CASSQPGQTSTDTQYF
TRBV7-3	TRBD2	TRBJ2-5	CASSLGVGLAGETQYF